This entry features one T cell receptor (beta chain) sequence. The antigen this receptor binds is unknown. Base qualities are not provided; no much larger clone lies one nucleotide away. TCRbeta CDR3 regions were amplified from genomic DNA by means of the immunoSEQ Assay, a bias-controlled multiplex PCR. Under the source paper's analysis protocol: The number of nucleated cells in each sample was estimated by amplification of reference gene primers within the assay. To quantify the absolute abundance of each unique TCRbeta CDR3 rearrangement, sequence reads were collapsed and filtered. For each sample, productive Simpson clonality was calculated as the square root of Simpson's diversity index across productive rearrangements. This immuneACCESS table, as held by TCRdb, lists in-frame sequences with V and J called but not all clones. Of the missing ones, under half trace to an unresolved V gene in checked studies; the others have no known cause. From that table come the V and J calls and clone size; the DNA was used to work out D and trimming. The sample data list about 33,000 clones, and about 88% of these were observed just once. The ten largest clones add up to over 2% of the sample.

Whole blood was collected in K2EDTA tubes by collaborating institutions according to the institutions' own protocols. For TCRbeta analysis, collaborator samples were shipped as frozen whole blood, as isolated PBMCs, or as DNA extracted from either sample type. This record comes from a study of blood T cell repertoires in COVID-19 (TCRdb year 2020). For context, the study as a whole: Samples from collaborators originated in the United States, Italy and Spain and spanned both the acute and convalescent phases of COVID-19. Subjects who had been exposed to COVID-19, were actively infected with it, or had recovered from it provided the deeply sampled blood TCRbeta repertoires that made up the dataset. The material from the prospective study consisted of cDNA or gDNA derived from T cells, B-cell-depleted T cells, or PBMCs. Samples came from the ongoing ImmuneRACE study (first 160 participants) plus 1,254 subjects from 6 global collaborators. Sample metadata almost always included a de-identified subject ID, COVID-19 status, age in years and sex. HLA class I and class II types, where available, came from metadata supplied by the sample provider rather than from assay-based typing. The repertoires were released in a freely available public database intended as a resource for research on the immune response to SARS-CoV-2. Overall study outcomes, separate from this receptor: The amount of clinical and demographic metadata varied by source and participant and was provided uncurated.

There are 13 amino acids in the CDR3, from cysteine to phenylalanine inclusive. Of the read, only the CDR3 DNA is kept; its 39 bases are in frame from base 1. Deletion took 8 bases off V and 1 base off J, with a span of 11 bases between the germline ends. CDR1 and CDR2 were assigned from the germline V gene as MNHEY and SVGAGI. Sequenced sample: peripheral blood. The TCR was taken from a human donor in a cohort sampled during active COVID-19. The chain couples TRBV6-5 to TRBJ1-2; TRBD1 is a possible D gene, resting on 5 matching bases. The CDR3 is CASRARDNYGYTF. Read as DNA, the sequence is TGTGCCAGCCGAGCCAGGGATAACTATGGCTACACCTTC.